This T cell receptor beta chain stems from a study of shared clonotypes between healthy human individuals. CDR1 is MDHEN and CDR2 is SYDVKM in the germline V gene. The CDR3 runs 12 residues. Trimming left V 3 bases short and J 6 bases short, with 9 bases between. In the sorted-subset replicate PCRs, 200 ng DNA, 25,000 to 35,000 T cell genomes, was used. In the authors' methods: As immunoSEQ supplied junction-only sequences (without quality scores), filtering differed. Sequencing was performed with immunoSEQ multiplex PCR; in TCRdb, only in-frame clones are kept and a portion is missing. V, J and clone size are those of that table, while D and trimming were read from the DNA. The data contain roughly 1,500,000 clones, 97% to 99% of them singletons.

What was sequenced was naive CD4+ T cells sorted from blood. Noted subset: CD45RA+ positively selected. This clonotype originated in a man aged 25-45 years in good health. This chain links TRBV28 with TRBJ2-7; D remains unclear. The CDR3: CASSLIGLEQYF. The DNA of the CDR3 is TGTGCCAGCAGTTTGATCGGGCTCGAGCAGTACTTC.